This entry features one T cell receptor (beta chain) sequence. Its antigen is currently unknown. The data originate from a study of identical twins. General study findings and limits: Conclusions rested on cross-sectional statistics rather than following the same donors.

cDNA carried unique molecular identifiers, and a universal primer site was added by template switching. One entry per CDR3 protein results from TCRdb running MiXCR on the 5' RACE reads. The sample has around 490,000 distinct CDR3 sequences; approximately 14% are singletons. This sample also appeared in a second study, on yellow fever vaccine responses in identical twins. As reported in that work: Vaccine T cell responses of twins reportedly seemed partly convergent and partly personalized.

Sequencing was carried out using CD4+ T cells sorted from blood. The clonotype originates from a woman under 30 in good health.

The CDR3 DNA follows: TGTGCCAGCAGGAGGACAGGGTCCACTGAAGCTTTCTTT. Translating gives CASRRTGSTEAFF. The chain links TRBV6-1 to TRBJ1-1, with TRBD1 matching 8 bases. V lost 6 bases, J lost 4 bases, and 4 bases stayed unmatched. Germline CDR1 reads MNHNS; CDR2 reads SASEGT. CDR3 length: 13 residues.